The 30 T cell receptor beta chains below all came from one sample that was sequenced in a study of blood T cell repertoires in COVID-19. Profiled with immunoSEQ multiplex PCR; TCRdb holds only in-frame clones, not every one. The table shows 100,000 or so clones, with roughly 80% occurring only once. Sequencing was performed on peripheral blood. Source of these receptors: a woman aged 60-70 years with acute or convalescent COVID-19.

The rearrangement uses TRBV28 and TRBJ1-5; tentatively, D is TRBD1 (5 bases). Trimming removed 4 bases at V and 4 bases at J, with 11 bases between. CDR3 size: 14 residues. The germline CDR1 and CDR2 sequences are MDHEN and SYDVKM. The CDR3 protein is CASSWMGGNQPQHF. As DNA, the CDR3 is TGTGCCAGCAGTTGGATGGGGGGGAATCAGCCCCAGCATTTT.

The chain uses TRBV19 and TRBJ2-1, with 7 positions matching TRBD2. Germline CDR1 is LNHDA and CDR2 is SQIVND (reference sequence). V lost 10 bases to trimming and J lost 3 bases; unmatched junction nucleotides: 6. The CDR3 length is 13 residues. CDR3 in amino acids: CATRGDYYNEQFF. DNA for the CDR3: TGTGCCACTAGAGGGGACTACTACAATGAGCAGTTCTTC.

This sequence joins TRBV6-2 or TRBV6-3 and TRBJ2-7; 8 bases map to TRBD2. Germline assignment: CDR1 MNHEY and CDR2 SVGEGT. With 2 bases clipped from V and 1 base from J, the junction kept 4 bases outside the gene matches. This CDR3 has 15 residues. CDR3 in DNA: TGTGCCAGCAGTTACCAGCGGGGGAAATCCTACGAGCAGTACTTC. This codes for CASSYQRGKSYEQYF.

This clone came up once. The rearrangement joins TRBV28 to TRBJ1-2; the D gene is possibly TRBD1 (6 bases). Germline V CDR1 and CDR2: MDHEN, SYDVKM. V was pared by 4 bases and J by 4 bases, with 16 bases between. There are 15 residues in the CDR3. CDR3: CASSSLQGWSYGYTF. The CDR3 nucleotides are TGTGCCAGCAGTTCCTTACAGGGCTGGAGCTATGGCTACACCTTC.

This clone has only one observation. The gene calls are TRBV6-1 and TRBJ1-5; the D gene is possibly TRBD1 (5 bases). Trimming removed 0 bases at V and 7 bases at J, with 13 bases between. Germline CDR1 reads MNHNS; CDR2 reads SASEGT. The CDR3 runs to 15 residues. The CDR3, as DNA: TGTGCCAGCAGTGAAGCGCTTCGGGGGAAACAGCCCCAGCATTTT. This encodes CASSEALRGKQPQHF.

The CDR3 loop is CASPILPIDNQPQHF. DNA of the CDR3: TGTGCAAGTCCCATCCTACCGATTGACAATCAGCCCCAGCATTTT. The chain has TRBV12-2 and TRBJ1-5. TRBV12-2 is recorded as a pseudogene. This CDR3 contains 15 residues.

The rearrangement joins TRBV7-9 to TRBJ1-4; D uncertain. Germline V gene lookup returns CDR1 SEHNR and CDR2 FQNEAQ (reference sequence). The length of the CDR3 is 13 residues. Trimming pared 10 bases from V and 3 bases from J, leaving 12 bases between. The DNA of the CDR3 is TGTGCCACCACCCGTGGGCCTAATGAAAAACTGTTTTTT. It codes for CATTRGPNEKLFF.

This rearrangement joins TRBV30 to TRBJ2-7; 8 bases fit TRBD1. The CDR3 runs 14 residues. The germline V gene has CDR1 GTSNPN and CDR2 SVGIG (reference sequence). Losses at the gene ends were 3 bases for V and 3 bases for J; bases not matched to a gene: 7. This chain's CDR3 is CAWRLRDRNYEQYF. DNA for the CDR3: TGTGCCTGGAGACTCCGGGACAGGAACTACGAGCAGTACTTC. Together with reference TRBV30 and TRBJ2-7, the CDR3 gives the full variable domain: SQTIHQWPATLVQPVGSPLSLECTVEGTSNPNLYWYRQAAGRGLQLLFYSVGIGQISSEVPQNLSASRPQDRQFILSSKKLLLSDSGFYLCAWRLRDRNYEQYFGPGTRLTVT.

This rearrangement joins TRBV28 to TRBJ1-2, with 7 nucleotides matching TRBD1. Germline V CDR1 and CDR2: MDHEN, SYDVKM. The V and J ends lost 5 bases and 3 bases, in that order; junction bases with no gene match: 0. There are 12 residues in the CDR3. The CDR3 coding sequence is TGTGCCAGCAGTCAGGGGGACTATGGCTACACCTTC. This gives the protein CASSQGDYGYTF.

The chain uses TRBV19 and TRBJ2-1; D ambiguous. Germline-derived CDR1 and CDR2 are LNHDA and SQIVND (reference sequence). The CDR3 runs to 16 residues. Trimming shortened V by 0 bases and J by 5 bases, and 14 bases separated the two germline ends. For the CDR3, the DNA is TGTGCCAGTAGTATAGAGAACAGACCTCCCGACAATGAGCAGTTCTTC. This encodes CASSIENRPPDNEQFF.

CDR3 coding DNA: TGTGCCAGCAGCGAGCAGGGTGATGGCACCGGGGAGCTGTTTTTT. This codes for CASSEQGDGTGELFF. The gene calls are TRBV11-2 and TRBJ2-2; D possibly corresponds to TRBD1 (5 bases). Germline CDR1 reads SGHAT; CDR2 reads FQNNGV. This CDR3 contains 15 residues. The germline V and J ends were trimmed by 5 bases and 4 bases, with 14 bases remaining between them.

This clone was seen a handful of times. V and J are TRBV1 and TRBJ2-1; the D call in the table, TRBD1, was not verified against the DNA. TRBV1 is a recognized pseudogene. The CDR3 covers 15 residues. The CDR3 sequence is CTSSDGTGGLTGQFF. CDR3 in DNA: TGCACCAGCAGCGATGGGACAGGGGGCCTGACTGGGCAGTTCTTC.

This clone turned up a few times. This chain links TRBV11-2 with TRBJ1-6; possible D gene TRBD1, 6 bases. This CDR3 is built from 15 residues. V was clipped by 8 bases and J by 10 bases, with 21 bases between them. Per germline, CDR1 SGHAT and CDR2 FQNNGV. CDR3 coding DNA: TGTGCCAGCTCCCCCAGCCGGGGGGCTCGGTCACCCCTCCACTTT. It specifies CASSPSRGARSPLHF.

This rearrangement joins TRBV12-5 to TRBJ2-5; TRBD2 agrees at 8 bases. Germline V gene data show CDR1 as LGHNT and CDR2 as FRNRAP. J lost 5 bases, V lost 7 bases, and 6 bases had no gene match. This CDR3 has 13 residues. CDR3 in DNA: TGTGCTAGTGCCCGGGGGGGCCGGGAGACCCAGTACTTC. The encoded protein is CASARGGRETQYF.

The J gene is TRBJ1-1, the V gene TRBV28, with TRBD1 as a possible D gene (5 bases). V lost 3 bases and J lost 6, with 17 bases in between. This CDR3 spans 15 amino acids. Germline V gene lookup returns CDR1 MDHEN and CDR2 SYDVKM. The CDR3 bases are TGTGCCAGCAGTTTTGGGGGGGGGTGGAATTCTGAAGCTTTCTTT. Residues: CASSFGGGWNSEAFF.

The rearrangement joins TRBV4-2 to TRBJ2-3; possible D gene TRBD1, 7 bases. The CDR3 spans 15 residues. Trimming removed 8 bases from V and 5 bases from J, with 20 bases in between. The germline CDR1 and CDR2 sequences are LGHNA and YNFKEQ. This CDR3 reads CASGVGRGRLDTQYF. The CDR3 coding sequence is TGTGCCAGCGGAGTGGGCAGGGGGAGGTTAGATACGCAGTATTTT.

This chain connects TRBV5-3 to TRBJ2-1, with D possibly matching TRBD2 (7 bases). TRBV5-3 is an open reading frame, and its role is uncertain. Trimming took off 5 bases at V and 3 bases at J, with 12 bases between the two ends. CDR3 size: 14 residues. CDR3 sequence (DNA): TGTGCCAGAAGTTGCGGGGGACACTACAATGAGCAGTTCTTC. It specifies CARSCGGHYNEQFF.

This clone has only a few counts. The chain joins TRBV28 to TRBJ2-7; 7 nucleotides align to TRBD1. Losses at the gene ends were 7 bases for V and 2 bases for J; bases not matched to a gene: 8. CDR3 length: 14 amino acids. Germline loops: CDR1 MDHEN, CDR2 SYDVKM. CDR3 sequence: CASTSDRHPYEQYF. The DNA of the CDR3 is TGTGCCAGCACCTCGGACAGGCACCCCTACGAGCAGTACTTC.

This clone was seen a single time. The V call is TRBV3-1 (or the pseudogene TRBV3-2), the J call TRBJ2-1; 8 bases agree with TRBD2. Per the germline V gene, CDR1 is LGHDT and CDR2 is YNNKEL (reference sequence). The V segment lost 1 base and the J segment 6 bases; nucleotides outside the gene matches: 2. This CDR3 is 14 amino acids long. CDR3 amino acids: CASSQAGGVNEQFF. The CDR3 DNA reads as TGTGCCAGCAGCCAAGCGGGGGGGGTCAATGAGCAGTTCTTC.

Only a few counts were recorded for this clone. The gene calls are TRBV3-1 (or the pseudogene TRBV3-2) and TRBJ1-2, with 7 bases that match TRBD1. With V trimmed by 4 bases and J by 5 bases, 4 bases remained unmatched. The CDR3 spans 13 residues. Germline values: CDR1 LGHDT, CDR2 YNNKEL (reference sequence). The CDR3 loop is CASSPWDSYGYTF. Here the CDR3 DNA reads TGTGCCAGCAGCCCCTGGGACAGTTATGGCTACACCTTC.

This clone was detected a few times. The J gene is TRBJ1-2, the V gene TRBV9; possibly TRBD1 for D (6 bases). CDR1 is SGDLS and CDR2 is YYNGEE in the germline V gene. The CDR3 runs to 14 residues. V was trimmed by 2 bases and J by 5 bases, leaving 13 bases between them. DNA for the CDR3: TGTGCCAGCAGCGTTGACAGGATACCTTATGGCTACACCTTC. It specifies CASSVDRIPYGYTF.

The V call is TRBV2, the J call TRBJ2-1, with D uncertain. In germline, CDR1 is SNHLY, CDR2 FYNNEI. Trimming stripped 5 bases from V and 5 bases from J, with 13 bases between. The CDR3 extends over 14 amino acids. The CDR3 sequence is CASSSEASDNEQFF. For the CDR3, the DNA is TGTGCCAGCAGTTCCGAGGCTTCCGACAATGAGCAGTTCTTC.

The chain is built from TRBV2 and TRBJ2-1; a possible D gene is TRBD1 (5 bases). Germline CDR1 reads SNHLY; CDR2 reads FYNNEI. V lost 2 bases and J lost 9, with 11 bases in between. CDR3 size: 13 residues. In DNA form, the CDR3 reads TGTGCCAGCAGTGAATCGGACAAGGGTGAGCAGTTCTTC. It translates to CASSESDKGEQFF. The full variable domain, in which reference TRBV2 and TRBJ2-1 provide the parts outside the CDR3, is EPEVTQTPSHQVTQMGQEVILRCVPISNHLYFYWYRQILGQKVEFLVSFYNNEISEKSEIFDDQFSVERPDGSNFTLKIRSTKLEDSAMYFCASSESDKGEQFFGPGTRLTVL.

The chain recombines TRBV28 with TRBJ2-7, with TRBD2 identical over 11 bases. Germline CDR1 is MDHEN and CDR2 is SYDVKM. The CDR3 is 12 amino acids. The CDR3 region is CGVAGGPYEQYF. CDR3 sequence (DNA): TGTGGGGTAGCGGGGGGGCCCTACGAGCAGTACTTC. The full variable domain, rest sourced from reference TRBV28 and TRBJ2-7, is DVKVTQSSRYLVKRTGEKVFLECVQDMDHENMFWYRQDPGLGLRLIYFSYDVKMKEKGDIPEGYSVSREKKERFSLILESASTNQTSMYLCGVAGGPYEQYFGPGTRLTVT.

This chain connects TRBV5-1 to TRBJ1-2; no clear D. Germline V gives CDR1 SGHRS, CDR2 YFSETQ. The CDR3 length is 15 residues. V lost 0 bases, J lost 0 bases, and 9 bases lay in between. The chain's CDR3 is CASSLALTANYGYTF. The CDR3 coding sequence is TGCGCCAGCAGCTTGGCCCTTACAGCTAACTATGGCTACACCTTC.

For the CDR3, the DNA is TGCAGTGCTAGTGCGGGACTCTTAATGGGGTCCCAGCCCCAGCATTTT. Its translation is CSASAGLLMGSQPQHF. The chain recombines TRBV20-1 with TRBJ1-5; D perhaps matches TRBD1 (5 bases). This CDR3 has 16 residues. Trimming removed 3 bases from V and 7 bases from J, with 22 bases in between. Germline values: CDR1 DFQATT, CDR2 SNEGSKA (reference sequence).

The rearrangement joins TRBV6-4 to TRBJ1-6, with 10 positions matching TRBD1. Germline V lookup: CDR1 MRHNA, CDR2 SNTAGT. CDR3 length: 14 residues. Losses at the gene ends were 3 bases for V and 10 bases for J; bases not matched to a gene: 3. The DNA of the CDR3 is TGTGCCAGCAGTGAAGGACAGGGGGGGTCACCCCTCCACTTT. Amino acids: CASSEGQGGSPLHF.

This clone was detected ten times or more. V gene TRBV28 combines with J gene TRBJ1-5; the D gene is possibly TRBD1 (6 bases). CDR1 MDHEN and CDR2 SYDVKM come from the germline V gene. V gave up 3 bases and J gave up 4 bases, with 13 bases separating them. The CDR3 consists of 15 residues. The CDR3 DNA is TGTGCCAGCAGTTTGTCAGGGGCTCAGAATCAGCCCCAGCATTTT. Protein product: CASSLSGAQNQPQHF.

The rearrangement joins TRBV12-5 to TRBJ2-7; TRBD1 matches 7 bases. The CDR3 totals 14 residues. Germline V gives CDR1 LGHNT, CDR2 FRNRAP. The V gene end was trimmed by 5 bases and the J gene end by 3 bases; junction bases not matched to a gene: 7. The DNA of the CDR3 is TGTGCTAGTGGTGTACAGGGGTATTACTACGAGCAGTACTTC. It is translated as CASGVQGYYYEQYF.

The rearrangement uses TRBV5-1 and TRBJ1-5, with TRBD1 identical over 9 bases. The germline V gene encodes CDR1 SGHRS and CDR2 YFSETQ. V lost 5 bases and J lost 1; bases outside the gene matches: 4. The CDR3 loop spans 15 amino acids. The CDR3 DNA reads TGCGCCAGCAGACCGACAGGGGGAAGCAATCAGCCCCAGCATTTT. Residues: CASRPTGGSNQPQHF.